Shown below are 18 T cell receptor beta chains from a single sample sequenced in a study of cytomegalovirus exposure and HLA in healthy donors. 13 Jbeta primers and 60 Vbeta primers were used for the PCR. Measured with immunoSEQ multiplex PCR; TCRdb has only the in-frame clones, and not every one. Here the sample spans roughly 130,000 clones, around 67% being singletons. The sequencing sample was made of PBMCs. These receptors were taken from a woman in her forties in good health and CMV-seropositive.

The chain links TRBV18 to TRBJ2-5; D uncertain. The CDR3 contains 14 residues. Germline loops: CDR1 KGHSH, CDR2 LQKENI. V was cut by 3 bases and J by 2 bases, with 10 bases left in between. The CDR3 DNA follows: TGTGCCAGCTCACCGCCGGGTCGACAAGAGACCCAGTACTTC. Amino acids: CASSPPGRQETQYF.

This clone was counted between two and nine times. The CDR3 reads CASSYSSGQPQHF. In DNA, the CDR3 is TGTGCCAGCAGTTACTCGAGCGGTCAGCCCCAGCATTTT. The genes are TRBV6-5 and TRBJ1-5; D is uncertain. The CDR3 is made up of 13 amino acids. Trimming cost V 0 bases and J 6 bases, with 6 bases left between them. Germline V CDR1 and CDR2: MNHEY, SVGAGI.

The gene calls are TRBV27 and TRBJ2-7; D possibly corresponds to TRBD1 (5 bases). The CDR3 extends over 13 amino acids. V lost 7 bases, J lost 3 bases, and 13 bases lay in between. Per the germline V gene, CDR1 is MNHEY and CDR2 is SMNVEV (reference sequence). In DNA, the CDR3 is TGTGCCAGCACCTCAGGGAATCTCTACGAGCAGTACTTC. Its protein product is CASTSGNLYEQYF.

The V and J genes are TRBV5-1 and TRBJ2-3; 7 bases map to TRBD1. The CDR3 covers 16 residues. Germline lookup yields CDR1 SGHRS and CDR2 YFSETQ. V was pared by 4 bases and J by 0 bases, with 8 bases of the junction left unmatched. As DNA, the CDR3 is TGCGCCAGCAGCAGACCGACAGGGCAAAGCACAGATACGCAGTATTTT. This translates into CASSRPTGQSTDTQYF.

The chain is built from TRBV2 and TRBJ1-2; D ambiguous. V lost 3 bases and J 3 bases, leaving 8 bases between the germline ends. Germline-derived CDR1 and CDR2 are SNHLY and FYNNEI. The CDR3 spans 13 residues. CDR3 in amino acids: CASSEAGDYGYTF. CDR3 in DNA: TGTGCCAGCAGTGAGGCGGGAGACTATGGCTACACCTTC.

This clone was observed a handful of times. This chain joins TRBV5-4 and TRBJ1-6; D is undetermined. The CDR3 runs to 14 residues. V was pared by 0 bases and J by 7 bases, with 8 bases between. The germline V gene has CDR1 SGHNT and CDR2 YYREEE (reference sequence). The CDR3 DNA follows: TGTGCCAGCAGCTTGGACAGCGGAAATTCACCCCTCCACTTT. Amino acid sequence: CASSLDSGNSPLHF.

CDR3 amino acids: CASSSLSNYGYTF. The CDR3 region has the DNA TGTGCCAGCAGTTCCCTCTCTAACTATGGCTACACCTTC. The chain recombines TRBV27 with TRBJ1-2; D ambiguous. The germline gives CDR1 MNHEY, CDR2 SMNVEV (reference sequence). This CDR3 has 13 residues. Trimming took off 4 bases at V and 0 bases at J, with 6 bases between the two ends.

The J gene is TRBJ2-3, the V gene TRBV27; TRBD2 is a possible D gene (7 bases). CDR1 is MNHEY, CDR2 SMNVEV, per germline (reference sequence). V lost 10 bases, J lost 1 base, and 24 bases lay in between. There are 17 residues in the CDR3. The CDR3 coding sequence is TGTGCCACCAAGAGGGGGTTCACTAGCGATCGCACAGATACGCAGTATTTT. Its translation is CATKRGFTSDRTDTQYF.

This clone appeared a few times. This chain uses TRBV25-1 with TRBJ1-4; D perhaps matches TRBD1 (6 bases). The CDR3 extends over 14 amino acids. The V gene lost 5 bases and the J gene lost 7 bases, with 14 bases spanning the gap. CDR1 and CDR2 from the germline V gene are MGHDK and SYGVNS. The CDR3 DNA reads TGTGCCAGCAGTCCAGGGGAAGGGGTTGAAAAACTGTTTTTT. Encoded protein: CASSPGEGVEKLFF. Full variable domain (remainder filled in from reference TRBV25-1 and TRBJ1-4): EADIYQTPRYLVIGTGKKITLECSQTMGHDKMYWYQQDPGMELHLIHYSYGVNSTEKGDLSSESTVSRIRTEHFPLTLESARPSHTSQYLCASSPGEGVEKLFFGSGTQLSVL.

The V call is TRBV5-1, the J call TRBJ2-3; D is ambiguous. In germline, CDR1 is SGHRS, CDR2 YFSETQ. V lost 2 bases, J lost 5 bases, and 12 bases lay in between. CDR3 length: 14 amino acids. This chain's CDR3 is CASSFYPSLDTQYF. The CDR3 region has the DNA TGCGCCAGCAGCTTTTACCCGAGCCTAGATACGCAGTATTTT.

The rearrangement joins TRBV7-9 to TRBJ2-6; 12 nucleotides line up with TRBD1. Germline trimming cut 5 bases from V and 4 bases from J; bases unmatched to any gene: 12. There are 19 residues in the CDR3. Germline CDR1 SEHNR, CDR2 FQNEAQ (reference sequence). The CDR3 loop reads CASSPRDRGLGSGANVLTF. The CDR3 bases are TGTGCCAGCAGCCCCCGGGACAGGGGGCTAGGATCCGGGGCCAACGTCCTGACTTTC. The whole variable domain, remainder taken from reference TRBV7-9 and TRBJ2-6, is DTGVSQNPRHKITKRGQNVTFRCDPISEHNRLYWYRQTLGQGPEFLTYFQNEAQLEKSRLLSDRFSAERPKGSFSTLEIQRTEQGDSAMYLCASSPRDRGLGSGANVLTFGAGSRLTVL.

The chain is built from TRBV6-5 and TRBJ2-5, with a possible D match to TRBD2 (6 bases). CDR1 is MNHEY and CDR2 is SVGAGI in the germline V gene. V dropped 8 bases and J dropped 4 bases, with 14 bases sitting between them. This CDR3 is built from 13 residues. Written as DNA, the CDR3 is TGTGCCAGCGCGACGGGAGTTGGAGAGACCCAGTACTTC. This translates into CASATGVGETQYF.

The chain joins TRBV2 to TRBJ1-4; unclear D gene. Trimming removed 0 bases from V and 8 bases from J, with 13 bases in between. The length of the CDR3 is 15 residues. Looked up from germline, CDR1 is SNHLY and CDR2 is FYNNEI. In DNA form, the CDR3 reads TGTGCCAGCAGTGAAGCGCTTAGGCCGGGGGAAAAACTGTTTTTT. Amino acids: CASSEALRPGEKLFF.

The chain employs TRBV18 and TRBJ1-6; the D gene is possibly TRBD1 (5 bases). Per the germline V gene, CDR1 is KGHSH and CDR2 is LQKENI. With 0 bases removed from V and 10 bases from J, the gap between germline ends came to 13 bases. The CDR3 is 15 residues long. CDR3: CASSPPAGKGSPLHF. CDR3 sequence (DNA): TGTGCCAGCTCACCACCGGCAGGGAAGGGCTCACCCCTCCACTTT.

V is TRBV28 and J is TRBJ2-6; 8 nucleotides line up with TRBD1. CDR3 size: 19 residues. Per germline, CDR1 MDHEN and CDR2 SYDVKM. V was pared by 5 bases and J by 4 bases, with 16 bases of the junction left unmatched. The CDR3 spells CASSPLGQGASAGANVLTF. The CDR3 DNA follows: TGTGCCAGCAGTCCCCTTGGGCAGGGGGCCTCAGCGGGGGCCAACGTCCTGACTTTC.

The CDR3 nucleotides are TGTGCCAGCAGTGTTCCTCGGGACACATCCTTCTCTGGTAGCACAGATACGCAGTATTTT. Protein product: CASSVPRDTSFSGSTDTQYF. The rearrangement links TRBV2 to TRBJ2-3, with D maybe TRBD1 (6 bases). Looked up from germline, CDR1 is SNHLY and CDR2 is FYNNEI. The CDR3 extends over 20 amino acids. V lost 4 bases and J 0 bases, leaving 26 bases between the germline ends.

This clone was seen a few times. V gene TRBV5-5 combines with J gene TRBJ2-7, with TRBD2 matching over 8 bases. J lost 4 bases, V lost 1 base, and 19 bases had no gene match. This CDR3 is built from 19 residues. CDR1 and CDR2 (germline): SGHKS, YYEKEE (reference sequence). The CDR3 DNA is TGTGCCAGCAGCTTGCAGTCTCCTATGGCGGGAGGAAGTAGGTACGAGCAGTACTTC. Translated: CASSLQSPMAGGSRYEQYF. Complete variable domain (other parts from reference TRBV5-5 and TRBJ2-7): DAGVTQSPTHLIKTRGQQVTLRCSPISGHKSVSWYQQVLGQGPQFIFQYYEKEERGRGNFPDRFSARQFPNYSSELNVNALLLGDSALYLCASSLQSPMAGGSRYEQYFGPGTRLTVT.

The V gene is TRBV6-5, the J gene TRBJ1-5; weak D call: TRBD1 (5 bases). Germline lookup yields CDR1 MNHEY and CDR2 SVGAGI. Trimming shortened V by 2 bases and J by 5 bases, and 10 bases separated the two germline ends. CDR3 length equals 14 residues. The chain's CDR3 is CASSYPRGDQPQHF. The CDR3 bases are TGTGCCAGCAGTTACCCACGGGGGGATCAGCCCCAGCATTTT.